This TCR beta chain stems from a study of post-analysis software for immune sequencing data. Study-wide results and caveats: A handful of TRBV segments occurring more often in patients than controls included TRBV5-6, TRBV5-1 and TRBV20-1.

This clonotype was picked up a small number of times. What it binds is not known. The CDR3 has 15 amino acids. V was trimmed by 6 bases and J by 2 bases, leaving 14 bases between them. Unique molecular identifiers featured in each of the TCR beta cDNA libraries. TCRdb passed the PCR reads through MiXCR, listing each CDR3 protein once. The data show under 650,000 distinct CDR3 sequences, roughly 40% seen once. This receptor was taken from a girl aged 10 to 17 with multiple sclerosis. Sequencing was performed on blood. V gene TRBV12-3 or TRBV12-4 combines with J gene TRBJ2-1; D may be TRBD2 (6 bases). The CDR3 coding sequence is TGTGCCAGCAGCGGGACTGGGGGGACCTACAATGAGCAGTTCTTC. Translating it yields CASSGTGGTYNEQFF.